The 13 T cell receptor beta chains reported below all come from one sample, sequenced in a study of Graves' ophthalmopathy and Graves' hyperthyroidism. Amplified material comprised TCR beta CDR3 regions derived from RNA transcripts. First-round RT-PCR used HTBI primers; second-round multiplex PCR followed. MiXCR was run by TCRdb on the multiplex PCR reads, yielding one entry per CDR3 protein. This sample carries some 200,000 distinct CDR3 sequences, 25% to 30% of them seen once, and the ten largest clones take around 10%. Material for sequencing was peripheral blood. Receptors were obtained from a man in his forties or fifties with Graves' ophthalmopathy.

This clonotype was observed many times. The DNA of the CDR3 is TGTGCCAGCAGCCAAGATCCGGACACTGAAGCTTTCTTT. This translates into CASSQDPDTEAFF. This rearrangement joins TRBV14 to TRBJ1-1, with D unresolved. Trimming pared 0 bases from V and 3 bases from J, leaving 5 bases between. The CDR3 runs to 13 residues. The germline CDR1 and CDR2 sequences are SGHDN and FVKESK. Full variable domain (outside the CDR3, taken from reference TRBV14 and TRBJ1-1): EAGVTQFPSHSVIEKGQTVTLRCDPISGHDNLYWYRRVMGKEIKFLLHFVKESKQDESGMPNNRFLAERTGGTYSTLKVQPAELEDSGVYFCASSQDPDTEAFFGQGTRLTVV.

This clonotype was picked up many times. DNA for the CDR3: TGTGCCAGCAGTCCTGGGACAGGGGGATATAGCAATCAGCCCCAGCATTTT. Its protein product is CASSPGTGGYSNQPQHF. The chain employs TRBV6-4 and TRBJ1-5; 11 bases agree with TRBD1. The trim removed 5 bases at V and 0 bases at J, leaving 6 bases unmatched. The CDR3 is 17 residues long. In germline, CDR1 is MRHNA, CDR2 SNTAGT.

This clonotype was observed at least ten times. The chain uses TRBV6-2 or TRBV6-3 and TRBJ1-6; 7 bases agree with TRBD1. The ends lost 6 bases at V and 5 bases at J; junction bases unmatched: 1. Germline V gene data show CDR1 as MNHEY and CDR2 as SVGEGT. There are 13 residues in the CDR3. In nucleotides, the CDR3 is TGTGCCAGCAGGCAGGGGGATAATTCACCCCTCCACTTT. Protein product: CASRQGDNSPLHF.

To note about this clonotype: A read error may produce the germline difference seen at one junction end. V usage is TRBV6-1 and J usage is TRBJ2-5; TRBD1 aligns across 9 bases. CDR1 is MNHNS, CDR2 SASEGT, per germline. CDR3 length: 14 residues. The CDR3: CAISADRGQETQYF. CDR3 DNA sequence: TGTGCCATCAGTGCGGACAGGGGCCAAGAGACCCAGTACTTC.

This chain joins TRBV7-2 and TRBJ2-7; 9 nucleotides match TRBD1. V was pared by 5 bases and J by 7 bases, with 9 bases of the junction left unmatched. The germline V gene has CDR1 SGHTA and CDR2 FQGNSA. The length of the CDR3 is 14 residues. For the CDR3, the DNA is TGTGCCAGCAGCCCCCGGACAGGGGTACGAGAGCAGTACTTC. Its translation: CASSPRTGVREQYF.

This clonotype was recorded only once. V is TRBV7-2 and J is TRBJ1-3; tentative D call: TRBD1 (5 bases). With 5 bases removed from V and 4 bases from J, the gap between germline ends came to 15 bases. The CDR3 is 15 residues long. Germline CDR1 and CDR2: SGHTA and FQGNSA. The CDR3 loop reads CASSPPAGLGNTIYF. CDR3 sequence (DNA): TGTGCCAGCAGCCCGCCGGCAGGGTTAGGAAACACCATATATTTT.

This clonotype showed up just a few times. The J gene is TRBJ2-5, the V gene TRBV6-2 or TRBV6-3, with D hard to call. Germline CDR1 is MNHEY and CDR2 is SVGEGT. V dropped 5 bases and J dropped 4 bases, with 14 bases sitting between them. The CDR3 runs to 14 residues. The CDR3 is CASSLVLSGETQYF. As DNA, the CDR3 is TGTGCCAGCAGTCTTGTCCTGTCCGGAGAGACCCAGTACTTC.

CDR3 loop: CATSINRGNTIYF. The CDR3 nucleotides read TGTGCCACCAGCATTAACAGGGGAAACACCATATATTTT. V usage is TRBV15 and J usage is TRBJ1-3; possibly TRBD1 for D (5 bases). V lost 4 bases and J lost 4, with 8 bases in between. Looked up from germline, CDR1 is LNHNV and CDR2 is YYDKDF (reference sequence). This CDR3 is built from 13 residues.

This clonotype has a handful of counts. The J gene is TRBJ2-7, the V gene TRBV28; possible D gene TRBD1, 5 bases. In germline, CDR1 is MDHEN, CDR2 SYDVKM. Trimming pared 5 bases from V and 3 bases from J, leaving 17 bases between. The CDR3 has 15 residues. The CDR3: CASSPPSGRDYEQYF. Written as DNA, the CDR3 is TGTGCCAGCAGTCCTCCTTCGGGCAGGGACTACGAGCAGTACTTC.

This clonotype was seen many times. CDR3 region: CASSFTGDGYTF. The DNA of the CDR3 is TGTGCCAGCAGTTTTACAGGGGACGGCTACACCTTC. The chain couples TRBV12-3 or TRBV12-4 to TRBJ1-2; TRBD1 agrees at 7 bases. V lost 3 bases, J lost 8 bases, and 3 bases stayed unmatched. This CDR3 comprises 12 residues.

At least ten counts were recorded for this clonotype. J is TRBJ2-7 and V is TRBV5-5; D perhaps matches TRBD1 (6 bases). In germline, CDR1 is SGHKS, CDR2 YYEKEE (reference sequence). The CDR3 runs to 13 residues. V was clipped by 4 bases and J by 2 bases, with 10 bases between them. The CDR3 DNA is TGTGCCAGCAGCGACAGGATGGCCTACGAGCAGTACTTC. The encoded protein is CASSDRMAYEQYF.

The CDR3 reads CASSPDYRPSYEQYF. CDR3 bases: TGTGCCAGCAGTCCTGACTACCGCCCTTCCTACGAGCAGTACTTC. The rearrangement links TRBV7-2 to TRBJ2-7; D might be TRBD2 (5 bases). With 6 bases removed from V and 1 base from J, the gap between germline ends came to 16 bases. Germline V CDR1 and CDR2: SGHTA, FQGNSA. The CDR3 is 15 residues long.

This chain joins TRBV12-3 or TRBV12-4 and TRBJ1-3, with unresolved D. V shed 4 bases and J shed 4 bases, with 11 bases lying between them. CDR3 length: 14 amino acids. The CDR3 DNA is TGTGCCAGCAGTTCCACAGATCCGGGAAACACCATATATTTT. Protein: CASSSTDPGNTIYF.